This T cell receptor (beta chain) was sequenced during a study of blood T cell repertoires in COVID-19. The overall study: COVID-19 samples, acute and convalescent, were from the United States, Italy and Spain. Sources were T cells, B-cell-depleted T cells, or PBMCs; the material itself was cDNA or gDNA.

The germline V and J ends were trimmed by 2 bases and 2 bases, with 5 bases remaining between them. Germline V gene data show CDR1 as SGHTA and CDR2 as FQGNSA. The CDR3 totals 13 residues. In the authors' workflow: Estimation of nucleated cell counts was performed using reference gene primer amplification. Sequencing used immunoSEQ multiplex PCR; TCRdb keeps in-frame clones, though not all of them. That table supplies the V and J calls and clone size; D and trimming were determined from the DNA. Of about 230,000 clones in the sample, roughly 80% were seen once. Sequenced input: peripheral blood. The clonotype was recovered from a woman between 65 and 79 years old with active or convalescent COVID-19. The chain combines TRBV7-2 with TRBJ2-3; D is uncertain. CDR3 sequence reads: CASSLQITDTQYF. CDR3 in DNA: TGTGCCAGCAGCTTACAAATCACAGATACGCAGTATTTT.